The entry below describes one TCR beta chain. The CDR3 runs to 16 residues. V lost 6 bases and J 0 bases, leaving 15 bases between the germline ends. From germline, CDR1 is SNHLY and CDR2 FYNNEI. TCRdb recomputed calls from the RT-PCR reads with MiXCR, one row per CDR3 protein. There are about 520,000 distinct CDR3 sequences in the sample; over 25% occur only once, and around 2% lies in the top ten. The sample comes from a study of response to subunit inactivated influenza vaccine. The specimen comprised CD4+ T cells sorted from PBMCs, sampled more than 4 days after vaccination. The gene calls are TRBV2 and TRBJ2-1; D gene ambiguous. This sequence was found in a man in his fifties who received an inactivated influenza vaccine. The CDR3 loop is CASSKPPRYSYNEQFF. The CDR3, as DNA: TGTGCCAGCAGCAAACCACCCAGGTACTCCTACAATGAGCAGTTCTTC. Filled out from reference TRBV2 and TRBJ2-1, the complete variable domain reads EPEVTQTPSHQVTQMGQEVILRCVPISNHLYFYWYRQILGQKVEFLVSFYNNEISEKSEIFDDQFSVERPDGSNFTLKIRSTKLEDSAMYFCASSKPPRYSYNEQFFGPGTRLTVL.